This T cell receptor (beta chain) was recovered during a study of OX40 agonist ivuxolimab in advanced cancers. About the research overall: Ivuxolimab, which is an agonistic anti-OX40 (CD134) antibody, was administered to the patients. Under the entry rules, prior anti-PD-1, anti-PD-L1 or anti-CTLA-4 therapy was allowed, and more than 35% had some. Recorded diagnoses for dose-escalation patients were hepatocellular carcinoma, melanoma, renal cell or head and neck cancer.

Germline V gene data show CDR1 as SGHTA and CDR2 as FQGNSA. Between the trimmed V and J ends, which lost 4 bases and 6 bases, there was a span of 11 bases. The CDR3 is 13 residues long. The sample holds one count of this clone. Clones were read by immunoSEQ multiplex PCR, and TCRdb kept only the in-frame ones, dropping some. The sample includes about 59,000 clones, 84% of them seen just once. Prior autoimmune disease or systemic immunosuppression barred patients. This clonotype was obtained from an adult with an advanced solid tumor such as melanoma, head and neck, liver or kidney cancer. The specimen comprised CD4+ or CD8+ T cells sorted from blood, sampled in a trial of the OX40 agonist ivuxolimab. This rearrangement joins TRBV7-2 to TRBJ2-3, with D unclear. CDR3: CASSSRNLDTQYF. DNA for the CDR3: TGTGCCAGCAGCTCTAGAAATTTGGATACGCAGTATTTT.